This TCR beta chain was sequenced in a study of siplizumab effects on memory and regulatory T cells. About 1.1 x 10^5 TCR templates were measured in each sample. Measured with immunoSEQ multiplex PCR; TCRdb has only the in-frame clones, and not every one. In the table there are approximately 100,000 clones, 92% of which are singletons. The CDR3 length is 14 residues. Germline lookup yields CDR1 SGHAT and CDR2 FQDESV (reference sequence). The V end lost 2 bases, the J end lost 6 bases, and 11 bases lay between the germline ends. What was sequenced was Tregs sorted from blood. The source is a human donor in good health. The gene calls are TRBV11-1 and TRBJ2-1; weak D call: TRBD2 (5 bases). This CDR3 reads CASSLSLAPNEQFF. CDR3 in DNA: TGTGCCAGCAGCTTATCTCTAGCACCCAATGAGCAGTTCTTC.